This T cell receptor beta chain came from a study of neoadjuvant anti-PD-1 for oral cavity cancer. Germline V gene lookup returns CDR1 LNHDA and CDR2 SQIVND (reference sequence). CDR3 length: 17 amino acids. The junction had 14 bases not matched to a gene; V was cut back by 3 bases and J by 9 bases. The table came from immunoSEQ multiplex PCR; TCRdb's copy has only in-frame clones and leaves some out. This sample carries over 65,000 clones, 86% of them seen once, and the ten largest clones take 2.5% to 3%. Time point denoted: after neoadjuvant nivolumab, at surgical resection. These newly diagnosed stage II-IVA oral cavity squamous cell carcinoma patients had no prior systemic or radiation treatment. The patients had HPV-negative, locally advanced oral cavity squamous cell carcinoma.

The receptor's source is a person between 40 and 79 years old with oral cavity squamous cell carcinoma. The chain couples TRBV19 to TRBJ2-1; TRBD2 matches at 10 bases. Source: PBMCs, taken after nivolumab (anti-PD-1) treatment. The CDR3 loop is CASSIFAMLAGEREQFF. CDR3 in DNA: TGTGCCAGTAGTATTTTCGCCATGCTAGCGGGGGAACGTGAGCAGTTCTTC.